A single sample is the source of the 17 T cell receptor beta chains below, sequenced in a study of OX40 agonist ivuxolimab in advanced cancers. Profiled with immunoSEQ multiplex PCR; TCRdb holds only in-frame clones, not every one. This sample yields about 89,000 clones, of which about nine tenths are seen a single time; about 0.7% belongs to the top ten. This material consisted of CD4+ or CD8+ T cells sorted from blood, taken in a trial of the OX40 agonist ivuxolimab. Receptors originate from an adult with an advanced solid tumor such as melanoma, head and neck, liver or kidney cancer.

The V call is TRBV12-2, the J call TRBJ2-5. TRBV12-2 is noted as a pseudogene. The CDR3 contains 13 residues. CDR3 loop: CASRLAGCETQYF. The CDR3 DNA reads TGTGCAAGTCGCTTAGCAGGTTGCGAGACCCAGTACTTC.

CDR3: CASSHRSGTGCEKLFF. The DNA of the CDR3 is TGTGCCAGCAGTCACCGCTCAGGGACAGGGTGTGAAAAACTGTTTTTT. The chain joins TRBV11-1 to TRBJ1-4; 9 nucleotides line up with TRBD1. The V segment lost 6 bases and the J segment 7 bases; nucleotides outside the gene matches: 12. Germline CDR1 is SGHAT and CDR2 is FQDESV (reference sequence). The CDR3 has 16 residues.

This chain links TRBV6-5 with TRBJ1-2; D is perhaps TRBD1 (6 bases). The V and J ends lost 5 bases and 10 bases respectively, with 14 bases between them. The CDR3 is made up of 12 amino acids. In germline, CDR1 is MNHEY, CDR2 SVGAGI. The CDR3 region has the DNA TGTGCCAGCAGTCAACGTACAGGGTCCTACACCTTC. Its protein product is CASSQRTGSYTF.

V usage is TRBV29-1 and J usage is TRBJ2-1, with D uncertain. V was cut by 7 bases and J by 8 bases, with 15 bases left in between. CDR3 length: 12 residues. Germline CDR1 and CDR2: SQVTM and ANQGSEA. This chain's CDR3 is CSGRPEGYEQFF. DNA for the CDR3: TGCAGCGGTCGGCCCGAAGGGTATGAGCAGTTCTTC.

The CDR3 coding sequence is TGTGCCAGCAGTTCCCGGGAGACCCAGTACTTC. Translated, it gives CASSSRETQYF. The rearrangement links TRBV28 to TRBJ2-5; D not resolved. The V end was cut by 4 bases, the J end by 5 bases, with 5 bases between. This CDR3 is 11 amino acids long. Germline CDR1 and CDR2: MDHEN and SYDVKM.

The chain has TRBV30 and TRBJ2-4; possible D gene TRBD2, 6 bases. Germline-derived CDR1 and CDR2 are GTSNPN and SVGIG (reference sequence). The CDR3 length is 15 residues. V dropped 5 bases and J dropped 1 base, with 15 bases sitting between them. The CDR3: CAWAVSGRAKNIQYF. The DNA for the CDR3 is TGTGCCTGGGCGGTATCAGGGAGGGCCAAAAACATTCAGTACTTC.

This rearrangement joins TRBV7-2 to TRBJ1-4; a weak D match, TRBD1 (6 bases). This CDR3 is built from 16 residues. In germline, CDR1 is SGHTA, CDR2 FQGNSA. Trimming left V 1 base short and J 8 bases short, with 17 bases between. DNA of the CDR3: TGTGCCAGCAGCTTAGTTCTGGGGGGGCTATGGGAAAAACTGTTTTTT. This gives the protein CASSLVLGGLWEKLFF.

The V and J genes are TRBV28 and TRBJ2-3, with 9 bases lining up with TRBD2. The CDR3 length is 15 residues. Looked up from germline, CDR1 is MDHEN and CDR2 is SYDVKM. The V gene end was trimmed by 3 bases and the J gene end by 2 bases; junction bases not matched to a gene: 3. As DNA, the CDR3 is TGTGCCAGCAGTTTGGGCGGGGGGGACACAGATACGCAGTATTTT. Translated, it gives CASSLGGGDTDTQYF.

The chain uses TRBV5-4 and TRBJ2-7; 7 bases match TRBD1. From germline, CDR1 is SGHNT and CDR2 YYREEE (reference sequence). This CDR3 is 15 amino acids long. J was trimmed by 0 bases and V by 4 bases; bases with no gene match: 7. The CDR3 nucleotides are TGTGCCAGCAGCCCCGGACAGGATTCCTCCTACGAGCAGTACTTC. Amino acids: CASSPGQDSSYEQYF.

The chain combines TRBV5-4 with TRBJ2-7; D perhaps matches TRBD1 (6 bases). Trimming cost V 1 base and J 5 bases, with 10 bases left between them. CDR3 length: 13 residues. Germline CDR1 is SGHNT and CDR2 is YYREEE (reference sequence). In nucleotides, the CDR3 is TGTGCCAGCAGCTTGAAGGGGGTCGACGAGCAGTACTTC. This gives the protein CASSLKGVDEQYF.

The CDR3 region has the DNA TGCGCCAGCAGCCAAGATATCAGGGGAGGCCTAGATACGCAGTATTTT. Translation: CASSQDIRGGLDTQYF. The J gene is TRBJ2-3, the V gene TRBV4-3; D tentatively reads TRBD1 or TRBD2 (6 bases each). The CDR3 consists of 16 residues. Trimming took off 0 bases at V and 5 bases at J, with 15 bases between the two ends. CDR1 is LGHNA and CDR2 is YSLEER in the germline V gene.

The chain employs TRBV15 and TRBJ1-1; D gene ambiguous. The CDR3 totals 13 residues. Germline V gene data show CDR1 as LNHNV and CDR2 as YYDKDF (reference sequence). V was clipped by 7 bases and J by 0 bases, with 9 bases between them. CDR3 amino acids: CATKLTMNTEAFF. CDR3 DNA sequence: TGTGCCACCAAGCTAACCATGAACACTGAAGCTTTCTTT.

The chain joins TRBV6-1 to TRBJ2-3; no clear D. Germline V gives CDR1 MNHNS, CDR2 SASEGT. The CDR3 sequence is 13 residues long. The DNA of the CDR3 is TGTGCTATCGCTCAGGTCGGGACAGATACGCAGTATTTT. The encoded protein is CAIAQVGTDTQYF.

The chain recombines TRBV4-3 with TRBJ2-3; D is ambiguous. Per the germline V gene, CDR1 is LGHNA and CDR2 is YSLEER. With 0 bases removed from V and 4 bases from J, the gap between germline ends came to 14 bases. This CDR3 has 16 amino acids. CDR3 nucleotide sequence: TGCGCCAGCAGCCAAGAGTACGGTTACCGGGCAGATACGCAGTATTTT. Translated, it gives CASSQEYGYRADTQYF.

The J gene is TRBJ2-3, the V gene TRBV16; D is tentatively TRBD1 or TRBD2 (5 bases each). Trimming cost V 7 bases and J 9 bases, with 26 bases left between them. The CDR3 sequence is 16 residues long. Germline V gene data show CDR1 as KGHSY and CDR2 as FQNENV. CDR3: CASIRPGGDMGETQYF. CDR3 coding DNA: TGTGCCAGCATCCGTCCCGGCGGAGATATGGGGGAAACGCAGTATTTT.

This chain connects TRBV5-1 to TRBJ1-1; no clear D gene. Germline CDR1 reads SGHRS; CDR2 reads YFSETQ. CDR3 length equals 13 residues. Trimming removed 9 bases at V and 1 base at J, with 13 bases between. The CDR3 loop reads CATHVTPNTEAFF. In DNA form, the CDR3 reads TGCGCCACTCATGTCACTCCGAACACTGAAGCTTTCTTT.

V gene TRBV5-1 combines with J gene TRBJ2-5, with D perhaps matching TRBD2 (5 bases). The V end lost 4 bases, the J end lost 4 bases, and 14 bases lay between the germline ends. Germline values: CDR1 SGHRS, CDR2 YFSETQ. The CDR3 is 14 amino acids. CDR3 coding DNA: TGCGCCAGCAGCGGGGTTGCTAGCTCAGAGACCCAGTACTTC. Translating gives CASSGVASSETQYF.